Given below is one T cell receptor (beta chain) in context. Its antigen is not identified. Libraries were prepared by immunoSEQ multiplex PCR; TCRdb keeps only in-frame clonotypes and omits some of them. The sample has approximately 83,000 clones, roughly 93% seen once. The CDR3 length is 11 residues. V lost 9 bases and J lost 3, with 8 bases in between. Germline V CDR1 and CDR2: LNHDA, SQIVND (reference sequence). This record belongs to a study of T cells in localized non-small cell lung cancer. Study observations and caveats: A median of about 58 of the top 100 tumor clones appeared in adjacent lung, which was paired and uninvolved.

Sequences were derived from PBMCs, sampled before any cancer treatment. This clonotype originated in a woman aged 40 to 75 with stage II squamous cell lung carcinoma. The V call is TRBV19, the J call TRBJ1-1, with D unclear. CDR3 loop: CASASYTEAFF. CDR3 nucleotide sequence: TGTGCCAGCGCCTCGTACACTGAAGCTTTCTTT. The variable domain in full, completed from reference TRBV19 and TRBJ1-1, reads DGGITQSPKYLFRKEGQNVTLSCEQNLNHDAMYWYRQDPGQGLRLIYYSQIVNDFQKGDIAEGYSVSREKKESFPLTVTSAQKNPTAFYLCASASYTEAFFGQGTRLTVV.